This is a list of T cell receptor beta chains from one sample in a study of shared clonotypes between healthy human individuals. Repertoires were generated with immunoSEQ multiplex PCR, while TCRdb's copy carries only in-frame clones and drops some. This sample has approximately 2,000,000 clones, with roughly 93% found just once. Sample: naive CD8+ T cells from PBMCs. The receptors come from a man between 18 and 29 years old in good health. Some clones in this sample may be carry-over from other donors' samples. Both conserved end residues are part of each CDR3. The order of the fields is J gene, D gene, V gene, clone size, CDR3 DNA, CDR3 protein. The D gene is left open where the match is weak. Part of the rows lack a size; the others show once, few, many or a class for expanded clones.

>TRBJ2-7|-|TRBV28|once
TGTGCCAGCAGTTACCAGGGCTACGAGCAGTACTTC
CASSYQGYEQYF
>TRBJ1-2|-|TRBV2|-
TGTGCCAGCAGGGCAGGTTTGGGAGCTAACTATGGCTACACCTTC
CASRAGLGANYGYTF
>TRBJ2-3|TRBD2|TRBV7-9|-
TGTGCCAGCAGCTCCCCAATAGCGGGAGCAGATACGCAGTATTTT
CASSSPIAGADTQYF
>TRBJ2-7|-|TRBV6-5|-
TGTGCCAGCAGTTCACCCGGGACCGGCCCCTACGAGCAGTACTTC
CASSSPGTGPYEQYF
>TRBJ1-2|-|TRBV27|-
TGTGCCAGCAGTTTCGCATCAAACTATGGCTACACCTTC
CASSFASNYGYTF
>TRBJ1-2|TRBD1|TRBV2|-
TGTGCCAGCAGTGAAACGGACAGGGGGCGCGATGGCTACACCTTC
CASSETDRGRDGYTF
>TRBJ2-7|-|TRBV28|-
TGTGCCAGCAGTTTACTAATAACAAGCTCCTACGAGCAGTACTTC
CASSLLITSSYEQYF
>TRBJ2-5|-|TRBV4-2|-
TGTGCCAGCAGCCAAGAACCTGGGACGTCGCAAGAGACCCAGTACTTC
CASSQEPGTSQETQYF
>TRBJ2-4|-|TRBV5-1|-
TGCGCCAGCAGCCAAACAGGGATAGCCAAAAACATTCAGTACTTC
CASSQTGIAKNIQYF
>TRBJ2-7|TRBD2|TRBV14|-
TGTGCCAGCAGCCTGACTAGCGGCTCCTACGAGCAGTACTTC
CASSLTSGSYEQYF
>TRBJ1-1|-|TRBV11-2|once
TGTGCCAGCAGCTTGGGACGGGGGTACACTGAAGCTTTCTTT
CASSLGRGYTEAFF
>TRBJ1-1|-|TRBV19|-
TGTGCCAGTAGTATTGCGACGAACACTGAAGCTTTCTTT
CASSIATNTEAFF
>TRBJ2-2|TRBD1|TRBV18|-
TGTGCCAGCTCACAGGACAGGGGAAGCGGGGAGCTGTTTTTT
CASSQDRGSGELFF
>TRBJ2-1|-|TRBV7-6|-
TGTGCCAGCAGCTCAGAGATTAGCTCCTACAATGAGCAGTTCTTC
CASSSEISSYNEQFF
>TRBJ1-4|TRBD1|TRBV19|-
TGTGCCAGTAGTAGCGACAGGGGGACTAATGAAAAACTGTTTTTT
CASSSDRGTNEKLFF